This is a list of T cell receptor beta chains from one sample in a study of OX40 agonist ivuxolimab in advanced cancers. Profiled with immunoSEQ multiplex PCR; TCRdb holds only in-frame clones, not every one. The repertoire includes under 70,000 clones, more than 75% of them detected once, and about 1% sits in the top ten. Material: CD4+ or CD8+ T cells sorted from blood, obtained in a trial of the OX40 agonist ivuxolimab. The receptors originated from an adult with an advanced solid tumor such as melanoma, head and neck, liver or kidney cancer. Each CDR3 is given with its conserved first and last residue. The D gene is left open where the match is weak. For some rows the clone size is stated as once, few or many, or as a class when expanded; others skip it.

v_call	d_call	clone_size	j_call	cdr3_aa
TRBV5-1	.	.	TRBJ2-1	CASSLEASEDNEQFF
TRBV15	TRBD1	.	TRBJ2-7	CATSRDRSGTGALGGEQYF
TRBV30	.	.	TRBJ1-5	CAWSAVGNQPQHF
TRBV28	TRBD2	once	TRBJ2-2	CASEKREYGELFF
TRBV5-1	TRBD2	once	TRBJ2-5	CASSFGTSGSQETQYF
TRBV27	.	.	TRBJ2-3	CASSLAGYSTYTQYF
TRBV14	.	.	TRBJ2-7	CASSQWAYEQYF
TRBV4-3	TRBD1	.	TRBJ1-2	CASSPQHRIGGQGIRGW
TRBV5-1	TRBD2	.	TRBJ2-7	CASSLTSGREFYEQYF
TRBV7-9	TRBD2	.	TRBJ2-1	CASSQLAGGLNNEQFF
TRBV5-4	TRBD1	.	TRBJ2-7	CASSLDGTGVYEQYF
TRBV5-1	.	.	TRBJ1-2	CASSPRGGMDYGYTF
TRBV2	.	.	TRBJ1-5	CASNGATNQPQHF
TRBV29-1	.	few	TRBJ2-1	CSVDEGWLYNEQFF
TRBV5-4	.	.	TRBJ1-6	CASRGGGNSPLHF
TRBV5-6	TRBD1	.	TRBJ1-1	CASSLGRQGEAFF
TRBV10-2	.	.	TRBJ1-1	CASSESGNTEAFF
TRBV7-7	.	.	TRBJ2-5	CASSEDFQETQYF
TRBV5-4	.	.	TRBJ2-2	CASSPTLGISNTGELFF
TRBV7-2	TRBD2	.	TRBJ2-1	CASSFGTTYNEQFF
TRBV4-1	TRBD1	.	TRBJ1-5	CASSRGQALNQPQHF
TRBV7-9	.	.	TRBJ2-5	CASTTVETQYF
TRBV5-4	.	few	TRBJ2-7	CASSPTRDGPEQYF
TRBV7-8	TRBD1	.	TRBJ2-1	CASSLVRGQVRSYNEQFF